This T cell receptor (beta chain) originates from a study of naive and memory T cell subsets. Study-level results: Diversity fell and Gini index rose from naive through CM, EM, EMRA. Over 85% of naive TCR sequences appeared only once, unlike memory subsets. Possibly reflecting memory cells re-expressing CD45RA, a few larger clonotypes occurred in naive repertoires, especially CD8.

Two oligonucleotides, mixed equimolar, formed the beta constant-region primer covering TRBC1 and TRBC2. Four rounds of PCR amplified the ligated cDNA using nested alpha and beta constant-region primers plus SP2. Via MiXCR, TCRdb re-called the UMI-ligation and nested PCR reads, giving one row per CDR3 protein. Of 150,000 or so distinct CDR3 sequences in the sample, approximately 22% are singletons; the top ten hold 0.095% to 0.12%. Separate alpha and beta amplification began at the second PCR step. With respect to this clonotype: Antigen specificity is unknown.

V shed 5 bases and J 4 bases; nucleotides not matched to a gene: 8. Germline V gene lookup returns CDR1 MRHNA and CDR2 SNTAGT. The CDR3 runs 15 residues. The sequenced sample was naive CD4+ T cells from blood. V usage is TRBV6-4 and J usage is TRBJ2-3; 8 bases map to TRBD2. The sequence derives from a human donor in good health. Written as DNA, the CDR3 is TGTGCCAGCAGTCCCCTTGCGGGAGGAGCAGATACGCAGTATTTT. This gives the protein CASSPLAGGADTQYF.